This T cell receptor (beta chain) originates from a study of blood T cell repertoires in COVID-19. The CDR3 is 13 amino acids. The V and J ends lost 5 bases and 11 bases, in that order; junction bases with no gene match: 11. Per the germline V gene, CDR1 is MNHNY and CDR2 is SVGAGI (reference sequence). The repertoire was sequenced with immunoSEQ multiplex PCR; TCRdb's copy has only in-frame clones and lacks some. The sample includes 250,000 to 350,000 clones, more than 75% seen only once; the top ten take approximately 7.8%. The sequenced sample was peripheral blood. The clonotype originates from a woman between 50 and 59 years old who had recovered from COVID-19. The rearrangement links TRBV6-6 to TRBJ1-1; 7 bases agree with TRBD1. CDR3 sequence reads: CASSDQGGTRAFF. The CDR3 DNA reads TGTGCCAGCAGTGACCAGGGGGGCACGAGGGCTTTCTTT.